These 27 T cell receptor beta chains were sequenced from one sample in a study of T cells in Graves' hyperthyroidism and ophthalmopathy. Amplification of TCR beta CDR3 regions was performed using RNA transcripts as template. Carried out on the TCR CDR3, a first-round RT-PCR used the HTBI primer set. TCRdb reprocessed the multiplex PCR reads via MiXCR and lists one record per CDR3 protein. Of about 290,000 distinct CDR3 sequences in the sample, around a sixth were seen once. The sequenced sample was blood. These receptors all stem from a man aged 30 to 39 with Graves' hyperthyroidism.

Only a few counts were recorded for this clonotype. This may come from a read error, since a much larger clone is one base off. V usage is TRBV11-2 and J usage is TRBJ2-7; D is uncertain. Per the germline V gene, CDR1 is SGHAT and CDR2 is FQNNGV. CDR3 size: 14 residues. The CDR3 DNA is TGTGCCAGCAGCCCTCGACGGGTCTCCTGCGAGCAGTACTTC. Translated: CASSPRRVSCEQYF.

The sample holds many counts of this clonotype. CDR3 in DNA: TGTGCCAGCTCGGTGAGCAGAGTCTACGAGCAGTACTTC. Amino acids: CASSVSRVYEQYF. The chain combines TRBV27 with TRBJ2-7; the D is unclear. V was clipped by 8 bases and J by 3 bases, with 14 bases between them. The CDR3 loop spans 13 amino acids. The germline V gene has CDR1 MNHEY and CDR2 SMNVEV (reference sequence).

This clonotype turned up a few times. The V call is TRBV19, the J call TRBJ1-5, with TRBD1 as a possible D gene (6 bases). The CDR3 contains 13 residues. Germline CDR1 reads LNHDA; CDR2 reads SQIVND (reference sequence). Trimming removed 9 bases from V and 5 bases from J, with 14 bases in between. The CDR3 DNA sequence: TGTGCCAGCGACAAGGACAGTGATCAGCCCCAGCATTTT. It translates to CASDKDSDQPQHF.

This clonotype was counted many times. This sequence joins TRBV27 and TRBJ1-2; TRBD1 might be the D (5 bases). The CDR3 runs 15 residues. Trimming stripped 4 bases from V and 3 bases from J, with 15 bases between. From germline, CDR1 is MNHEY and CDR2 SMNVEV (reference sequence). For the CDR3, the DNA is TGTGCCAGCAGTTCCCGCGGGTGGGGGGACTATGGCTACACCTTC. It translates to CASSSRGWGDYGYTF.

This clonotype came up a few times. The chain recombines TRBV6-1 with TRBJ1-1; D is ambiguous. CDR1 is MNHNS and CDR2 is SASEGT in the germline V gene. Trimming cost V 11 bases and J 3 bases, with 22 bases left between them. There are 15 residues in the CDR3. CDR3 protein: CAPIWWVAGYTEAFF. As DNA, the CDR3 is TGTGCCCCCATTTGGTGGGTGGCAGGCTACACTGAAGCTTTCTTT.

Only a few counts were recorded for this clonotype. V gene TRBV12-3 or TRBV12-4 combines with J gene TRBJ1-1; D unclear. Trimming pared 6 bases from V and 1 base from J, leaving 9 bases between. This CDR3 is 13 amino acids long. For the CDR3, the DNA is TGTGCCAGCAGGACGGCGGGGAACACTGAAGCTTTCTTT. Translating it yields CASRTAGNTEAFF.

Ten or more counts support this clonotype. J is TRBJ1-2 and V is TRBV20-1; the D gene is possibly TRBD1 (5 bases). Trimming cost V 6 bases and J 4 bases, with 15 bases left between them. The CDR3 sequence is 13 residues long. The V gene's germline CDR1 is DFQATT and CDR2 SNEGSKA (reference sequence). Here the CDR3 DNA reads TGCAGTGCCGCCCCGGGGGTCGGCTATGGCTACACCTTC. As protein: CSAAPGVGYGYTF.

The rearrangement links TRBV5-1 to TRBJ1-5, with D possibly matching TRBD1 (5 bases). The CDR3 totals 15 residues. From germline, CDR1 is SGHRS and CDR2 YFSETQ. V was trimmed by 5 bases and J by 0 bases, leaving 12 bases between them. In DNA, the CDR3 is TGCGCCAGCAGTCTGGGGGAGACTAGCAATCAGCCCCAGCATTTT. This codes for CASSLGETSNQPQHF. The whole variable domain, remainder taken from reference TRBV5-1 and TRBJ1-5, is KAGVTQTPRYLIKTRGQQVTLSCSPISGHRSVSWYQQTPGQGLQFLFEYFSETQRNKGNFPGRFSGRQFSNSRSEMNVSTLELGDSALYLCASSLGETSNQPQHFGDGTRLSIL.

This clonotype was seen a handful of times. CDR3 sequence (DNA): TGTGCCACCAGCAGAGATAGGTCTAGCGTATCGGCCGGGGAGCTGTTTTTT. Translating it yields CATSRDRSSVSAGELFF. The chain links TRBV15 to TRBJ2-2; perhaps TRBD2 as D (6 bases). V lost 0 bases to trimming and J lost 6 bases, with 17 bases between them. Germline values: CDR1 LNHNV, CDR2 YYDKDF (reference sequence). The CDR3 is made up of 17 amino acids. Drawing the rest from reference TRBV15 and TRBJ2-2, the complete variable domain is DAMVIQNPRYQVTQFGKPVTLSCSQTLNHNVMYWYQQKSSQAPKLLFHYYDKDFNNEADTPDNFQSRRPNTSFCFLDIRSPGLGDTAMYLCATSRDRSSVSAGELFFGEGSRLTVL.

This clonotype was observed many times. V is TRBV7-9 and J is TRBJ1-2, with D hard to call. Germline V gene data show CDR1 as SEHNR and CDR2 as FQNEAQ (reference sequence). This CDR3 comprises 13 residues. The germline V and J ends were trimmed by 2 bases and 12 bases, with 16 bases remaining between them. The CDR3 nucleotides are TGTGCCAGCAGCTTAAACCCCTTCGACGGGGACACCTTC. This encodes CASSLNPFDGDTF.

The chain joins TRBV28 to TRBJ1-2; a possible D gene is TRBD1 (5 bases). V lost 6 bases and J lost 7, with 24 bases in between. The CDR3 extends over 16 amino acids. Germline V gene sequence: CDR1 MDHEN, CDR2 SYDVKM. This CDR3 reads CASRPQEYGLMSGYTF. The CDR3 DNA follows: TGTGCCAGCAGACCACAGGAGTACGGGCTTATGAGTGGCTACACCTTC.

This clonotype was counted at least ten times. V is TRBV4-1 and J is TRBJ2-7; possibly TRBD1 or TRBD2 for D (5 bases each). The CDR3 is 13 residues long. V lost 3 bases and J lost 6, with 12 bases in between. Per germline, CDR1 MGHRA and CDR2 YSYEKL. CDR3 sequence: CASSQGTGREQYF. CDR3 DNA: TGCGCCAGCAGCCAGGGGACCGGACGCGAGCAGTACTTC.

Only a few counts were recorded for this clonotype. This sequence joins TRBV7-8 and TRBJ2-1; 7 positions agree with TRBD2. The CDR3 consists of 17 residues. Germline CDR1 reads SGHVS; CDR2 reads FQNEAQ. V shed 4 bases, J shed 10 bases, and the junction held 19 bases outside the gene matches. CDR3 loop: CASSWPTTTSAGEEQFF. Here the CDR3 DNA reads TGTGCCAGCAGCTGGCCAACCACCACCAGCGCGGGGGAGGAGCAGTTCTTC.

A remark on this clonotype: This could be a read error, since a much larger clone is one nucleotide away. The chain joins TRBV5-6 to TRBJ2-1; 13 bases are a match to TRBD2. Germline assignment: CDR1 SGHDT and CDR2 YYEEEE. CDR3 size: 15 residues. The V gene end was trimmed by 7 bases and the J gene end by 8 bases; junction bases not matched to a gene: 9. In DNA form, the CDR3 reads TGTGCCAGCGGCATGACTAGCGGGAGGCTCGATGAGCAGTTCTTC. Its protein is CASGMTSGRLDEQFF.

V is TRBV2 and J is TRBJ1-6, with D possibly matching TRBD1 (5 bases). Germline V gene sequence: CDR1 SNHLY, CDR2 FYNNEI. The CDR3 is 15 amino acids. Between the trimmed V and J ends, which lost 0 bases and 2 bases, there was a span of 5 bases. The CDR3 sequence: CASSEAGPYNSPLHF. As DNA, the CDR3 is TGTGCCAGCAGTGAAGCGGGACCCTATAATTCACCCCTCCACTTT.

This clonotype was detected many times. The chain has TRBV10-3 and TRBJ1-1; 11 bases are a match to TRBD1. The CDR3 has 15 amino acids. With V trimmed by 4 bases and J by 3 bases, 4 bases remained unmatched. Per germline, CDR1 ENHRY and CDR2 SYGVKD. The CDR3 loop reads CAISGTGGGYTEAFF. The CDR3 DNA reads as TGTGCCATCAGTGGGACAGGGGGCGGATACACTGAAGCTTTCTTT.

This clonotype has a count of ten or more. The rearrangement joins TRBV12-3 or TRBV12-4 to TRBJ1-1, with a tentative D call TRBD1 (6 bases). The CDR3 loop spans 17 amino acids. V lost 3 bases and J 0 bases, leaving 17 bases between the germline ends. CDR3 sequence: CASSFLGARYLNTEAFF. The CDR3 DNA reads TGTGCCAGCAGTTTCTTGGGGGCCCGGTACTTGAACACTGAAGCTTTCTTT.

This clonotype was recorded at least ten times. CDR3 residues: CSARSLAGGPHEQFF. Here the CDR3 DNA reads TGCAGTGCTAGATCTCTAGCGGGAGGGCCTCATGAGCAGTTCTTC. The V gene is TRBV20-1, the J gene TRBJ2-1; 12 bases are shared with TRBD2. CDR1 DFQATT and CDR2 SNEGSKA come from the germline V gene (reference sequence). The CDR3 has 15 amino acids. With V trimmed by 2 bases and J by 8 bases, 7 bases remained unmatched.

This clonotype showed up many times. This CDR3 is CASSGTGTGELFF. The CDR3 DNA reads as TGTGCCAGCAGCGGGACAGGGACCGGGGAGCTGTTTTTT. The rearrangement joins TRBV2 to TRBJ2-2; TRBD1 matches at 9 bases. CDR3 size: 13 residues. Trimming removed 6 bases from V and 5 bases from J; junction bases left unmatched: 1. Germline CDR1 SNHLY, CDR2 FYNNEI.

The V call is TRBV20-1, the J call TRBJ2-3; possible D gene TRBD2, 5 bases. The germline V and J ends were trimmed by 0 bases and 6 bases, with 16 bases remaining between them. Germline V gene sequence: CDR1 DFQATT, CDR2 SNEGSKA (reference sequence). The CDR3 is 15 amino acids. CDR3 sequence reads: CSAREQRIFSDTQYF. CDR3 in DNA: TGCAGTGCTAGAGAACAGCGGATCTTTTCGGATACGCAGTATTTT.

The rearrangement links TRBV7-8 to TRBJ2-2, with D uncertain. The CDR3 extends over 13 amino acids. CDR1 SGHVS and CDR2 FQNEAQ come from the germline V gene. V dropped 11 bases and J dropped 4 bases, with 14 bases sitting between them. CDR3: CAQQNRRTGELFF. The CDR3 coding sequence is TGTGCCCAGCAGAATAGGCGCACCGGGGAGCTGTTTTTT.

This clonotype was seen a few times. The CDR3 region is CASSSLAGSGWNEQFF. CDR3 coding DNA: TGCGCCAGCAGTTCACTAGCGGGATCCGGTTGGAATGAGCAGTTCTTC. The gene calls are TRBV10-2 and TRBJ2-1; 10 bases line up with TRBD2. V gave up 5 bases and J gave up 7 bases; unmatched junction bases: 11. The CDR3 is 16 residues long. In germline, CDR1 is WSHSY, CDR2 SAAADI.

This clonotype was seen at least ten times. CDR3 residues: CASSSLAGAYNEQFF. The CDR3 region has the DNA TGTGCCAGCAGCTCACTAGCGGGGGCCTACAATGAGCAGTTCTTC. The chain is built from TRBV7-9 and TRBJ2-1, with 11 nucleotides matching TRBD2. The CDR3 consists of 15 residues. Germline-derived CDR1 and CDR2 are SEHNR and FQNEAQ (reference sequence). The ends lost 4 bases at V and 2 bases at J; junction bases unmatched: 1.

This sequence joins TRBV4-1 and TRBJ2-1; TRBD2 matches 9 bases. The CDR3 spans 14 residues. Germline values: CDR1 MGHRA, CDR2 YSYEKL. J gave up 7 bases and V 6 bases, and 7 bases lay outside the gene matches. CDR3 sequence (DNA): TGCGCCAGCAGGTCCCTAGCGGGATTTAATGAGCAGTTCTTC. It is translated as CASRSLAGFNEQFF.

This clonotype was seen ten or more times. The rearrangement links TRBV3-1 to TRBJ2-1, with TRBD2 matching over 7 bases. The junction had 13 bases not matched to a gene; V was cut back by 11 bases and J by 9 bases. Germline loops: CDR1 LGHDT, CDR2 YNNKEL (reference sequence). The CDR3 has 13 amino acids. CDR3 DNA sequence: TGTGCCTCCGCCTTGGCGGGAGCAGGTGAGCAGTTCTTC. It is translated as CASALAGAGEQFF.

In this sample, this clonotype turned up many times. This chain uses TRBV20-1 with TRBJ1-1; D unresolved. V was trimmed by 2 bases and J by 1 base, leaving 11 bases between them. The CDR3 is 14 amino acids. Germline lookup yields CDR1 DFQATT and CDR2 SNEGSKA (reference sequence). The CDR3 sequence: CSARRGDGNTEAFF. The CDR3 DNA reads as TGCAGTGCTAGACGGGGAGATGGGAACACTGAAGCTTTCTTT.

This clonotype was seen many times. This chain joins TRBV20-1 and TRBJ2-7, with D possibly matching TRBD2 (6 bases). The CDR3 covers 14 residues. CDR1 is DFQATT and CDR2 is SNEGSKA in the germline V gene (reference sequence). The V and J ends lost 6 bases and 7 bases respectively, with 22 bases between them. As DNA, the CDR3 is TGCAGTGCCCAACGGAGGGCTCTTGCATGGGAGCAGTACTTC. Protein product: CSAQRRALAWEQYF.